This entry features one T cell receptor beta chain sequence. The sample belongs to a study of blood T cell repertoires in COVID-19. Across the whole study: Specimens from acute and convalescent COVID-19 originated in the United States, Italy and Spain.

Germline V gives CDR1 SGHTA, CDR2 FQGNSA. This CDR3 has 13 amino acids. V dropped 5 bases and J dropped 4 bases, with 11 bases sitting between them. Assay: immunoSEQ multiplex PCR; the TCRdb copy retains only in-frame clones and omits some. Altogether 110,000 to 150,000 clones are present, about four fifths being singletons, with the ten largest covering around 3.8%. The V call is TRBV7-2, the J call TRBJ1-2; tentatively, D is TRBD1 (6 bases). The sample comprised peripheral blood. This receptor was identified in a man aged 65 to 85 who had recovered from COVID-19. CDR3 region: CASSLTGGYGYTF. In nucleotides, the CDR3 is TGTGCCAGCAGCCTGACAGGCGGCTATGGCTACACCTTC. The variable domain in full, completed from reference TRBV7-2 and TRBJ1-2, reads GAGVSQSPSNKVTEKGKDVELRCDPISGHTALYWYRQSLGQGLEFLIYFQGNSAPDKSGLPSDRFSAERTGGSVSTLTIQRTQQEDSAVYLCASSLTGGYGYTFGSGTRLTVV.